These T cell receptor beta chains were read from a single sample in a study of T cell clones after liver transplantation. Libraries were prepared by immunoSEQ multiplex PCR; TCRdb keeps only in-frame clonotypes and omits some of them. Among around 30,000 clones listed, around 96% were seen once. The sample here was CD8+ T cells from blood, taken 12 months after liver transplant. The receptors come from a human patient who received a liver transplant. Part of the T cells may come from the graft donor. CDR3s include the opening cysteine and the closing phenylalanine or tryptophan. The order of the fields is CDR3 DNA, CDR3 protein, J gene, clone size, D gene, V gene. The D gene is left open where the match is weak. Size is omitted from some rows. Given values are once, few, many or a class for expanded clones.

CDR3nt: TGTGCCAGCAGTCCCAGCCAGGGGGACAGCAATCAGCCCCAGCATTTT
CDR3aa: CASSPSQGDSNQPQHF
j_gene: TRBJ1-5
abundance: NA
d_gene: TRBD1
v_gene: TRBV27

CDR3nt: TGCGCCAGCAGCTTGGCTAGCGGGAGACGCACAGATACGCAGTATTTT
CDR3aa: CASSLASGRRTDTQYF
j_gene: TRBJ2-3
abundance: NA
d_gene: TRBD2
v_gene: TRBV5-1

CDR3nt: TGTGCCTGGAGCCGAGGGCCAGTGTTCTTC
CDR3aa: CAWSRGPVFF
j_gene: TRBJ2-1
abundance: NA
d_gene: NA
v_gene: TRBV30

CDR3nt: TGTGCCAGCAGCAGGGACGGGCACGAGCAGTACTTC
CDR3aa: CASSRDGHEQYF
j_gene: TRBJ2-7
abundance: NA
d_gene: NA
v_gene: TRBV5-4

CDR3nt: TGCGCCAGCAGTGAGATGGGGGGCGAGCAGTACTTC
CDR3aa: CASSEMGGEQYF
j_gene: TRBJ2-7
abundance: NA
d_gene: NA
v_gene: TRBV10-1

CDR3nt: TGTGCCAGTAGTACTCCGGGACTAGCGGGAGTTGGCCGGGGAGAGCAGTACTTC
CDR3aa: CASSTPGLAGVGRGEQYF
j_gene: TRBJ2-7
abundance: NA
d_gene: TRBD2
v_gene: TRBV19

CDR3nt: TGTGCCAGCAGTGATGCGTACGGGATCATCGTCGACGAGACCCAGTACTTC
CDR3aa: CASSDAYGIIVDETQYF
j_gene: TRBJ2-5
abundance: NA
d_gene: NA
v_gene: TRBV6-7

CDR3nt: TGTGCCAGCAGTTACTCGAGTGGGGAACGTCACAATGAGCAGTTCTTC
CDR3aa: CASSYSSGERHNEQFF
j_gene: TRBJ2-1
abundance: NA
d_gene: NA
v_gene: TRBV6-5

CDR3nt: TGTGCCACCAGCAGAGAGGGACTGGGCTACGAGCAGTACTTC
CDR3aa: CATSREGLGYEQYF
j_gene: TRBJ2-7
abundance: NA
d_gene: NA
v_gene: TRBV15

CDR3nt: TGTGCCAGCAGTTTGTACAGGGCGGGCGAGACCCAGTACTTC
CDR3aa: CASSLYRAGETQYF
j_gene: TRBJ2-5
abundance: NA
d_gene: NA
v_gene: TRBV27

CDR3nt: TGTGCCAGCAGCCAAGAGGCAGGGGATAGCACAGATACGCAGTATTTT
CDR3aa: CASSQEAGDSTDTQYF
j_gene: TRBJ2-3
abundance: once
d_gene: NA
v_gene: TRBV14

CDR3nt: TGTGCCAGCAGCCCAAGATGGCCTAGCGGGAGGACTTCAGCCTACGAGCAGTACTTC
CDR3aa: CASSPRWPSGRTSAYEQYF
j_gene: TRBJ2-7
abundance: NA
d_gene: TRBD2
v_gene: TRBV11-3

CDR3nt: TGTGCCAGCTCACCGTTCCCTAAGACGAACACCGGGGAGCTGTTTTTT
CDR3aa: CASSPFPKTNTGELFF
j_gene: TRBJ2-2
abundance: NA
d_gene: NA
v_gene: TRBV18

CDR3nt: TGTGCCACCGGGGGACAACCGACAGGGGATGGCTACAATGAGCAGTTCTTC
CDR3aa: CATGGQPTGDGYNEQFF
j_gene: TRBJ2-1
abundance: NA
d_gene: TRBD1
v_gene: TRBV15

CDR3nt: TGTGCCAGCCTTATACGAGGGGAGCAGTACTTC
CDR3aa: CASLIRGEQYF
j_gene: TRBJ2-7
abundance: NA
d_gene: NA
v_gene: TRBV2

CDR3nt: TGCAGCGTAAAAGGGGCTTCTAGCACAGATACGCAGTATTTT
CDR3aa: CSVKGASSTDTQYF
j_gene: TRBJ2-3
abundance: NA
d_gene: NA
v_gene: TRBV29-1

CDR3nt: TGCGCCAGCAGCTTGGGACCTAGCGGGAGGGCCAAAGTACGCCAAGAGACCCAGTACTTC
CDR3aa: CASSLGPSGRAKVRQETQYF
j_gene: TRBJ2-5
abundance: NA
d_gene: TRBD2
v_gene: TRBV5-1

CDR3nt: TGTGCCAGCAGTTTGGCTGTCGAGGGGGGAGGATACTTC
CDR3aa: CASSLAVEGGGYF
j_gene: TRBJ2-7
abundance: NA
d_gene: NA
v_gene: TRBV28

CDR3nt: TGTGCCAGCAGCGTAGAAGGTAGCACAGATACGCAGTATTTT
CDR3aa: CASSVEGSTDTQYF
j_gene: TRBJ2-3
abundance: NA
d_gene: NA
v_gene: TRBV9

CDR3nt: TGTGCCAGCAGCTATGAGGGGGCCCTGGGAGATACGCAGTATTTT
CDR3aa: CASSYEGALGDTQYF
j_gene: TRBJ2-3
abundance: once
d_gene: TRBD1
v_gene: TRBV5-4

CDR3nt: TGTGCCAGCAGCCACGGGACAGGGTTACCCAGCTACGAGCAGTACTTC
CDR3aa: CASSHGTGLPSYEQYF
j_gene: TRBJ2-7
abundance: few
d_gene: TRBD1
v_gene: TRBV5-6

CDR3nt: TGTGCCAGCAGCTTAGGGGCCTCCTACGAGCAGTACTTC
CDR3aa: CASSLGASYEQYF
j_gene: TRBJ2-7
abundance: NA
d_gene: NA
v_gene: TRBV13

CDR3nt: TGTGCCAGCAGCTCCGACAGGGCCGAGCAGTACTTC
CDR3aa: CASSSDRAEQYF
j_gene: TRBJ2-7
abundance: NA
d_gene: TRBD1
v_gene: TRBV7-9

CDR3nt: TGTGCCAGCATTCAGGGTTTCGGTCAGCCCCAGCATTTT
CDR3aa: CASIQGFGQPQHF
j_gene: TRBJ1-5
abundance: NA
d_gene: NA
v_gene: TRBV28

CDR3nt: TGTGCCAGCAAAATATACAGGGGGCATCTCTACGAGCAGTACTTC
CDR3aa: CASKIYRGHLYEQYF
j_gene: TRBJ2-7
abundance: NA
d_gene: TRBD1
v_gene: TRBV27